This TCR beta chain comes out of a study of T cells in Graves' hyperthyroidism and ophthalmopathy. The wider study: Upon initial diagnosis and before any treatment, peripheral blood was collected.

Deletions cut 10 bases from V and 0 bases from J, with 12 bases between. The CDR3 sequence is 13 residues long. From germline, CDR1 is MDHEN and CDR2 SYDVKM. In its sample, this clonotype was seen many times. Its target is not known. Patients with ophthalmopathy all had a Clinical Activity Score of at least 3, a NOSPECS grade of at least 4 and duration under 3 months. TCR beta CDR3 regions were amplified from RNA. The HTBI primer set drove a first-round RT-PCR of the TCR CDR3. A single record per CDR3 protein comes from TCRdb applying MiXCR to the multiplex PCR reads. The sample carries 250,000 to 350,000 distinct CDR3 sequences, 17% recorded once. Findings and limits, study-wide: Ophthalmopathy and stable hyperthyroidism were told apart by a 13 V-J model.

The sequenced sample was blood. The J gene is TRBJ1-2, the V gene TRBV28; D unclear. The receptor comes from an older woman with Graves' ophthalmopathy. The CDR3 bases are TGTGCCATTTCGGGCGCCGCTAACTATGGCTACACCTTC. Amino acid sequence: CAISGAANYGYTF.